The sequence of this TCR beta chain was determined in a study of CD8 T cells in ankylosing spondylitis. The study's findings and limits: The study identified a TCR beta motif of under ten highly homologous variants that appeared characteristic of ankylosing spondylitis blood.

The V gene end was trimmed by 5 bases and the J gene end by 1 base; junction bases not matched to a gene: 3. The CDR3 totals 14 residues. TCRdb redid the calling of the 5' RACE reads with MiXCR, one entry per CDR3 protein. The data hold some 840,000 distinct CDR3 sequences, with around 11% observed a single time. The sample holds many counts of this clonotype. Its antigen is as yet unknown. The chain links TRBV12-3 or TRBV12-4 to TRBJ2-3, with 7 positions matching TRBD2. The receptor's source is a male donor with ankylosing spondylitis. Sample: blood, either unsorted or a sorted T cell fraction (not recorded which). The CDR3 sequence: CASSDRGGTDTQYF. CDR3 nucleotides: TGTGCCAGCAGTGATCGGGGGGGCACAGATACGCAGTATTTT.